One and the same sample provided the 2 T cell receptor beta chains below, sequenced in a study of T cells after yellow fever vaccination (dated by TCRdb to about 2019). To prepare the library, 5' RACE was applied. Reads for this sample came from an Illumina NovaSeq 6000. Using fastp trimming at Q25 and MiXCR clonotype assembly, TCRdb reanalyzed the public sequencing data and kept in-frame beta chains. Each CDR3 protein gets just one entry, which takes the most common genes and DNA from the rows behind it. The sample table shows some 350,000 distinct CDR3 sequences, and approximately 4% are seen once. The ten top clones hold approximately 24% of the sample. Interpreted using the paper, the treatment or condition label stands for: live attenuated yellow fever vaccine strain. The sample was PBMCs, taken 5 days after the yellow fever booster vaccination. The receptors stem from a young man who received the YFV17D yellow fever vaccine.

The CDR3 DNA follows: TGCAGTGCTAGAGCGGGGAGGGGGGTCCAAGAGACCCAGTACTTC. Protein product: CSARAGRGVQETQYF. The rearrangement uses TRBV20-1 and TRBJ2-5; maybe TRBD2 (7 bases). The CDR3 extends over 15 amino acids. Per the germline V gene, CDR1 is DFQATT and CDR2 is SNEGSKA (reference sequence). Trimming removed 1 base at V and 1 base at J, with 13 bases between.

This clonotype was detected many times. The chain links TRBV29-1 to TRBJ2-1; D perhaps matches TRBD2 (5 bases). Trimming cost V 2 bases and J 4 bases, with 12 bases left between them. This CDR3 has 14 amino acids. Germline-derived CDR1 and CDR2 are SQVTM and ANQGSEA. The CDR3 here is CSVERTGGYNEQFF. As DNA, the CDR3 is TGCAGCGTTGAACGGACCGGCGGGTACAATGAGCAGTTCTTC.